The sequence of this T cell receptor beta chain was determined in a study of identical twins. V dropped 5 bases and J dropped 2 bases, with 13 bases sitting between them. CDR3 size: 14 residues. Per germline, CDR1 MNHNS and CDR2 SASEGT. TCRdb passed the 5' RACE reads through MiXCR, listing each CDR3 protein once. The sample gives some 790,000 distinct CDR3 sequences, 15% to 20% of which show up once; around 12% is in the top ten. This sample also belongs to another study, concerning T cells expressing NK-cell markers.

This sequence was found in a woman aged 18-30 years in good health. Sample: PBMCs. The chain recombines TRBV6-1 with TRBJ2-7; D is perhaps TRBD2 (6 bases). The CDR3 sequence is CASSPYPGAYEQYF. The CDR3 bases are TGTGCCAGCAGTCCCTACCCGGGGGCCTACGAGCAGTACTTC.